The clone carrying this T cell receptor (beta chain) was seen just once. Its antigen is not known. This record belongs to a study of cytomegalovirus exposure and HLA in healthy donors. Study-wide findings and caveats: HLA restriction was apparent for most CMV-associated TCR beta chains in a later analysis. Later on, an analysis tied around 17,000 TCR beta sequences to HLA alleles at 0.05 false discovery rate. Per a prior analysis, the majority of TCR beta V segments were productive roughly 90% or roughly 30% of the time.

All donors participated as healthy donors of bone marrow. The PCR contained 60 Vbeta and 13 Jbeta primers. Sequencing was performed with immunoSEQ multiplex PCR; in TCRdb, only in-frame clones are kept and a portion is missing. Of under 60,000 clones listed, approximately 80% are singletons. Germline CDR1 and CDR2: MDHEN and SYDVKM. This CDR3 comprises 15 residues. The origin of this receptor is a man aged 50 to 59 in good health and CMV-seronegative. V gene TRBV28 combines with J gene TRBJ2-5; 10 bases line up with TRBD2. The tail of the sequence fits TRBJ2-7 better, so the J call may be wrong. The sample comprised PBMCs. CDR3 in amino acids: CASSARGLAPYEQYF. The CDR3 DNA follows: TGTGCCAGCAGTGCCAGGGGACTAGCGCCCTACGAGCAGTACTTC.